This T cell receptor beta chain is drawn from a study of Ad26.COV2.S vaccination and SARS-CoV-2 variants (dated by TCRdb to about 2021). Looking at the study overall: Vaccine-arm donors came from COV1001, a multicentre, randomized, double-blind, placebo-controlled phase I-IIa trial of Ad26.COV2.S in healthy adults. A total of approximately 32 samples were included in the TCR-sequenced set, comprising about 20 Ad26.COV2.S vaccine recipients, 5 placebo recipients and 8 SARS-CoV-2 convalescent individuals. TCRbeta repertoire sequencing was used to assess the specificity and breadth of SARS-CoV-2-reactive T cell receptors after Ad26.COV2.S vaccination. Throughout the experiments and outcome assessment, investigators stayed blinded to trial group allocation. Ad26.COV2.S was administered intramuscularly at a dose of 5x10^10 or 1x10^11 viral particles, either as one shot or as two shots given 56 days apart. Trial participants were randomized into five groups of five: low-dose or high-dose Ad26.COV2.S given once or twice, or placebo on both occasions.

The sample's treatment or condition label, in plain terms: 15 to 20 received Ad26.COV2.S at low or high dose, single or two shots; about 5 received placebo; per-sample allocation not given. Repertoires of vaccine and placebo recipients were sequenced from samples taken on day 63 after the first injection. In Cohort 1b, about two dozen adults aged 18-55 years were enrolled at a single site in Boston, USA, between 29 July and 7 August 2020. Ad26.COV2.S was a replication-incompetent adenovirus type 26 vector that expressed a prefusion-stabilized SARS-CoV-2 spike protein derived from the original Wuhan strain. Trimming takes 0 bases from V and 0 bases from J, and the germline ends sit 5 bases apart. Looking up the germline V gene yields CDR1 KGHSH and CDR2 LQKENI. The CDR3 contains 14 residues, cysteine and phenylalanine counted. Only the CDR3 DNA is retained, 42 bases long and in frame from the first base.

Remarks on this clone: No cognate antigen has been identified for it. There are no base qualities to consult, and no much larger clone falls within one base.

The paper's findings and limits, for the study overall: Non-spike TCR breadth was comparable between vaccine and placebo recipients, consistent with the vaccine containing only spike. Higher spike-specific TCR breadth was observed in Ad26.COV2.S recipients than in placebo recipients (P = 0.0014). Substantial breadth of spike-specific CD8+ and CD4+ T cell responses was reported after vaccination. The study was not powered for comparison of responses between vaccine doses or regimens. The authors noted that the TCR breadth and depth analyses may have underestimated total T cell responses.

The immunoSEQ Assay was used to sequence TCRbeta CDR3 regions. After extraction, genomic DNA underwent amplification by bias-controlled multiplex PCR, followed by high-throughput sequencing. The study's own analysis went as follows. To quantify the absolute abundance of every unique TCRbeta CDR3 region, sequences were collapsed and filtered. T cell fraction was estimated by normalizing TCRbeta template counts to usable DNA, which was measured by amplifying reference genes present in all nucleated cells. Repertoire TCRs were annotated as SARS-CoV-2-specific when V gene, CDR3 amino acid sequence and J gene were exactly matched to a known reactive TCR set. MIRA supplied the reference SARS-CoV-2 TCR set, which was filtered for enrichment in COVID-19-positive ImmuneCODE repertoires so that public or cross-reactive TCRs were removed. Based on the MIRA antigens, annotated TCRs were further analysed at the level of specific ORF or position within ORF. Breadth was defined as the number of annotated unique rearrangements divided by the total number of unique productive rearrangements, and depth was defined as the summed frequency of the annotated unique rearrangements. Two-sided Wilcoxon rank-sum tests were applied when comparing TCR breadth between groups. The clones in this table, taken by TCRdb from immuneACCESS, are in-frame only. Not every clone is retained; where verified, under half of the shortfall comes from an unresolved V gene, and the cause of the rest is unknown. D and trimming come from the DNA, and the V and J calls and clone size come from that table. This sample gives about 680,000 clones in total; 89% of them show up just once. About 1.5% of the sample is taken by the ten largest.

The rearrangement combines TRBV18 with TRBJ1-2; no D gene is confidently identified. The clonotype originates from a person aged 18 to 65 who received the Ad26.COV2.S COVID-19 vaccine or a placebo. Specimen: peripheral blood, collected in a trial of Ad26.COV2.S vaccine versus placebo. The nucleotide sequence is TGTGCCAGCTCACCACCGGTCTCTAACTATGGCTACACCTTC. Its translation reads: CASSPPVSNYGYTF.